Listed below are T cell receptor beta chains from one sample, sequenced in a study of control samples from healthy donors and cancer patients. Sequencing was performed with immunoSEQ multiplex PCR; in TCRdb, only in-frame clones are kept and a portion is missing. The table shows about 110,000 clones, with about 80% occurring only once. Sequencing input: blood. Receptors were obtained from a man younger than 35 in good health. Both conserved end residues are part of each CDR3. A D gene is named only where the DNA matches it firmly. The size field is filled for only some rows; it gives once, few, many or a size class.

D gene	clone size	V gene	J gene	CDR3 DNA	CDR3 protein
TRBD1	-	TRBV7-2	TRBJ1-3	TGTGCCAGCAGCTCCAGGGGACAGAGTGGAAACACCATATATTTT	CASSSRGQSGNTIYF
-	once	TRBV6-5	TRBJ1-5	TGTGCCAGCAGTCCCGGGACGGACGAAGATCAGCCCCAGCATTTT	CASSPGTDEDQPQHF
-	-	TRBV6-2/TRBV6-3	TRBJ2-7	TGTGCCAGCAGTCTATCAGGGAATTTCTACGAGCAGTACTTC	CASSLSGNFYEQYF
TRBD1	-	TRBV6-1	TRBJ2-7	TGTGCCAGCAGTGAACCGTCCTGGGACAGCTCCTACGAGCAGTACTTC	CASSEPSWDSSYEQYF
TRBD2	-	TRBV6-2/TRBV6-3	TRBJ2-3	TGTGCCAGCAGTCTGGGACTAGCGAACACAGATACGCAGTATTTT	CASSLGLANTDTQYF
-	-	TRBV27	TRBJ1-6	TGTGCCAGTAGCATCGGGGGCAAGCCATATTCACCCCTCCACTTT	CASSIGGKPYSPLHF
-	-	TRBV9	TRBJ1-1	TGTGCCAGCCACCCCGGAGGCCCCACTGAAGCTTTCTTT	CASHPGGPTEAFF
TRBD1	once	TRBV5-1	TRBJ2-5	TGCGCCAGCAGCTGGGGACAGGGGGGGCGCGAGACCCAGTACTTC	CASSWGQGGRETQYF
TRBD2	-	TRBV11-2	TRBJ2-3	TGTGCCAGCAGCTTATTAACGCGGGGGGCCTTATATACGCAGTATTTT	CASSLLTRGALYTQYF
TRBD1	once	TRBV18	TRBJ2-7	TGTGCCAGCTCACCTATCGGACAGGGGGCAGGCGAGCAGTACTTC	CASSPIGQGAGEQYF
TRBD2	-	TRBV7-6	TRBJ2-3	TGTGCCAGCAGCTCAAGCGGGGGGACAGATACGCAGTATTTT	CASSSSGGTDTQYF
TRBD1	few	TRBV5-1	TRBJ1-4	TGCGCCAGCAGCCTATGGACAGGGTTTAATGAAAAACTGTTTTTT	CASSLWTGFNEKLFF
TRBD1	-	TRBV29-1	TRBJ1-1	TGCAGCGTTCGGACAGGGTCCTTTATGAACACTGAAGCTTTCTTT	CSVRTGSFMNTEAFF
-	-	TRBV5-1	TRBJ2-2	TGCGCCAGCAGAAACCCGCAGGGGCTACAAACCGGGGAGCTGTTTTTT	CASRNPQGLQTGELFF
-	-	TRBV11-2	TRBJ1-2	TGTGCCAGCAGCTTAGTAGGAGGGTTGACGGGCTATGGCTACACCTTC	CASSLVGGLTGYGYTF
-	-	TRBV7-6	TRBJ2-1	TGTGCCAGCAGCCCATACGAGAGCTCCTACAATGAGCAGTTCTTC	CASSPYESSYNEQFF
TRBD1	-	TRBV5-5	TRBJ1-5	TGTGCCAGCAGCTGGGACAGGGGCGTTCAGCCCCAGCATTTT	CASSWDRGVQPQHF
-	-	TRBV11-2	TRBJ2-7	TGTGCCAGCAGCTATCCCGTACACTTCTACGAGCAGTACTTC	CASSYPVHFYEQYF
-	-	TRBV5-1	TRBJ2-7	TGCGCCAGCAATCAGGGAATCTCCTACGAGCAGTACTTC	CASNQGISYEQYF